Shown below are 15 T cell receptor beta chains from a single sample sequenced in a study of CD8+ T cells in alopecia areata. RNA was isolated and reverse transcribed to cDNA, the sequencing template. Repertoires were generated with immunoSEQ multiplex PCR, while TCRdb's copy carries only in-frame clones and drops some. The sample yields 80,000 to 100,000 clones, 35% to 50% seen once. The sample consisted of CD4+ T cells sorted from blood. These receptors were collected from a human donor with alopecia areata.

The chain links TRBV4-3 to TRBJ2-3; D possibly corresponds to TRBD1 (5 bases). This CDR3 comprises 15 residues. Germline V gene sequence: CDR1 LGHNA, CDR2 YSLEER. V shed 0 bases and J shed 2 bases, with 9 bases lying between them. The chain's CDR3 is CASSQEGRVTDTQYF. CDR3 nucleotide sequence: TGCGCCAGCAGCCAAGAGGGCAGGGTCACAGATACGCAGTATTTT.

This clone has more than one count but fewer than ten. V gene TRBV29-1 combines with J gene TRBJ2-7, with a possible D match to TRBD2 (6 bases). CDR1 is SQVTM and CDR2 is ANQGSEA in the germline V gene. With 4 bases removed from V and 3 bases from J, the gap between germline ends came to 10 bases. This CDR3 has 12 amino acids. DNA of the CDR3: TGCAGCGTTGTCGGGGGTCTCTACGAGCAGTACTTC. Translating it yields CSVVGGLYEQYF.

V and J are TRBV29-1 and TRBJ2-1; the match to TRBD2 covers 8 bases. Unmatched junction bases numbered 10, after V lost 8 bases and J lost 4 bases. This CDR3 contains 14 residues. Germline CDR1 SQVTM, CDR2 ANQGSEA. Here the CDR3 reads CSSGGEFGYNEQFF. Written as DNA, the CDR3 is TGCAGCTCGGGAGGGGAGTTTGGGTACAATGAGCAGTTCTTC.

This clone showed up just a few times. The V gene is TRBV29-1, the J gene TRBJ2-5; the D is unclear. V shed 4 bases and J shed 2 bases, with 11 bases lying between them. The CDR3 covers 13 residues. Germline-derived CDR1 and CDR2 are SQVTM and ANQGSEA. The DNA for the CDR3 is TGCAGCGTTGCCGGTTCCCAACAAGAGACCCAGTACTTC. It codes for CSVAGSQQETQYF. The full variable domain, rest sourced from reference TRBV29-1 and TRBJ2-5, is SAVISQKPSRDICQRGTSLTIQCQVDSQVTMMFWYRQQPGQSLTLIATANQGSEATYESGFVIDKFPISRPNLTFSTLTVSNMSPEDSSIYLCSVAGSQQETQYFGPGTRLLVL.

The V call is TRBV2, the J call TRBJ2-1, with 10 nucleotides matching TRBD2. Per germline, CDR1 SNHLY and CDR2 FYNNEI. V was pared by 6 bases and J by 3 bases, with 5 bases of the junction left unmatched. This CDR3 has 15 residues. The CDR3 loop is CASRSLAGDYNEQFF. As DNA, the CDR3 is TGTGCCAGCAGGTCGCTAGCGGGAGACTACAATGAGCAGTTCTTC.

This clone occurred many times. The J gene is TRBJ1-1, the V gene TRBV29-1; D is undetermined. CDR1 is SQVTM, CDR2 ANQGSEA, per germline. The CDR3 sequence is 14 residues long. V was pared by 4 bases and J by 0 bases, with 12 bases between. The CDR3 sequence is CSVGAADVNTEAFF. CDR3 DNA sequence: TGCAGCGTTGGGGCAGCAGATGTGAACACTGAAGCTTTCTTT.

The chain uses TRBV5-4 and TRBJ2-5; D might be TRBD1 or TRBD2, each matching 5 bases. This CDR3 is built from 14 residues. Looked up from germline, CDR1 is SGHNT and CDR2 is YYREEE (reference sequence). V lost 1 base, J lost 2 bases, and 9 bases lay in between. As DNA, the CDR3 is TGTGCCAGCAGCTTGCGGGGCCAACAAGAGACCCAGTACTTC. It codes for CASSLRGQQETQYF.

The sample holds a few counts of this clone. The chain carries TRBV23-1 and TRBJ2-1; D is perhaps TRBD1 (6 bases). TRBV23-1 is an open reading frame whose function is uncertain. This CDR3 has 13 amino acids. V was clipped by 6 bases and J by 3 bases, with 9 bases between them. The CDR3 coding sequence is TGCGCCAGCAGCAGGGGTGGCTACAATGAGCAGTTCTTC. It yields the protein CASSRGGYNEQFF.

The rearrangement uses TRBV5-4 and TRBJ2-1; TRBD2 aligns across 9 bases. The junction had 11 bases not matched to a gene; V was cut back by 0 bases and J by 7 bases. CDR3 length: 17 amino acids. Germline V gene sequence: CDR1 SGHNT, CDR2 YYREEE (reference sequence). The DNA of the CDR3 is TGTGCCAGCAGCTTGGTGGGGTCCGGGACTAGCCGAAATGAGCAGTTCTTC. This sequence encodes CASSLVGSGTSRNEQFF.

This rearrangement joins TRBV14 to TRBJ2-1; 10 bases fit TRBD2. The CDR3 has 15 residues. The V and J ends lost 6 bases and 4 bases, in that order; junction bases with no gene match: 6. Germline CDR1 SGHDN, CDR2 FVKESK. The CDR3, as DNA: TGTGCCAGCAGTCCTCTAGCGGGGGTATACAATGAGCAGTTCTTC. It codes for CASSPLAGVYNEQFF.

This clone appeared a few times. The chain combines TRBV29-1 with TRBJ2-3, with 7 bases lining up with TRBD2. The CDR3 is made up of 14 amino acids. The germline gives CDR1 SQVTM, CDR2 ANQGSEA. V lost 7 bases, J lost 0 bases, and 7 bases stayed unmatched. The CDR3 loop is CSALGRESTDTQYF. CDR3 sequence (DNA): TGCAGCGCCTTGGGGAGGGAGAGCACAGATACGCAGTATTTT.

V usage is TRBV19 and J usage is TRBJ1-6; weak D call: TRBD1 (5 bases). V was clipped by 3 bases and J by 7 bases, with 13 bases between them. The CDR3 runs to 15 residues. Germline V gives CDR1 LNHDA, CDR2 SQIVND (reference sequence). For the CDR3, the DNA is TGTGCCAGTAGTATGCGCAGGGAGGGAAATTCACCCCTCCACTTT. This gives the protein CASSMRREGNSPLHF.

The genes are TRBV27 and TRBJ1-1; no firm D call. The CDR3 has 13 residues. V dropped 2 bases and J dropped 0 bases, with 4 bases sitting between them. In germline, CDR1 is MNHEY, CDR2 SMNVEV (reference sequence). The CDR3 reads CASSLVMNTEAFF. CDR3 coding DNA: TGTGCCAGCAGTTTAGTAATGAACACTGAAGCTTTCTTT.

The chain combines TRBV6-5 with TRBJ2-1; 7 nucleotides align to TRBD1. CDR1 is MNHEY and CDR2 is SVGAGI in the germline V gene. This CDR3 contains 14 residues. The V segment lost 4 bases and the J segment 9 bases; nucleotides outside the gene matches: 9. In DNA form, the CDR3 reads TGTGCCAGCAGTTTGCAGGACAGGCGATCTGAGCAGTTCTTC. Translating gives CASSLQDRRSEQFF.

The gene calls are TRBV5-1 and TRBJ1-3; TRBD1 is a possible D gene (5 bases). Germline assignment: CDR1 SGHRS and CDR2 YFSETQ. CDR3 size: 16 residues. Trimming took off 4 bases at V and 0 bases at J, with 14 bases between the two ends. The CDR3 DNA reads as TGCGCCAGCAGCGTGGGACCCCCTTCCTCTGGAAACACCATATATTTT. It codes for CASSVGPPSSGNTIYF.